This TCR beta chain was profiled in a study of metastatic and nonmetastatic thyroid tumors (dated by TCRdb to about 2020). The study in broad terms: Repertoires from peripheral blood and from tumor or nodule tissue samples of malignant and benign thyroid patients were compared.

The germline ends are 15 bases apart after V is trimmed by 5 bases and J by 4 bases. The CDR3 measures 15 amino acids from cysteine to phenylalanine. The entry retains the CDR3 DNA only, 45 bases that are in frame from base 1. CDR1 and CDR2 were assigned from the germline V gene as KGHSH and LQKENI. None of the patients had been given any treatment before thyroid surgery. Patient clinical samples collected from about 2012 to 2019 were retrospectively analysed using T-cell receptor beta sequencing. On the study overall, not on this receptor specifically: In both blood and tumor samples, malignant tumors were reported to have significantly higher TCR beta diversity than benign nodules.

About this clone: Which antigen it targets is not known. No much larger clone is present one base from it, and per-base qualities are unavailable.

The library was built by means of PCR. Sequencing was carried out with an Illumina HiSeq 4000. High-throughput sequencing was used to profile the TCR beta-chain CDR3 region of each patient. Concerning the study's data processing: The researchers built a classifier to tell apart papillary thyroid cancer patients with distant metastasis, based on CDR3 differences among clinicopathological groups. The Shannon index was used to measure repertoire diversity, and the Morisita-Horn index was used to measure how similar tumor and blood repertoires were. TCRdb passed the public sequencing reads through fastp at Q25 and MiXCR, retaining productive beta sequences. The V and J calls were not made by the authors but by TCRdb's processing. This sample has almost 9,500 clones in its table, and around 28% of those were observed once. The leading ten clones occupy around 23% of the sample.

The chain joins TRBV18 to TRBJ1-3, and perhaps TRBD1 as D gene, on 5 matching bases. The sequencing input was tumor tissue. The TCR sequence derives from a female donor with papillary thyroid cancer or a benign thyroid nodule (not recorded which). Some clones in this sample may be carry-over from other donors' samples. CDR3 protein: CASSAGTAQGNTIYF. The bases read TGTGCCAGCTCAGCGGGGACGGCCCAGGGAAACACCATATATTTT.